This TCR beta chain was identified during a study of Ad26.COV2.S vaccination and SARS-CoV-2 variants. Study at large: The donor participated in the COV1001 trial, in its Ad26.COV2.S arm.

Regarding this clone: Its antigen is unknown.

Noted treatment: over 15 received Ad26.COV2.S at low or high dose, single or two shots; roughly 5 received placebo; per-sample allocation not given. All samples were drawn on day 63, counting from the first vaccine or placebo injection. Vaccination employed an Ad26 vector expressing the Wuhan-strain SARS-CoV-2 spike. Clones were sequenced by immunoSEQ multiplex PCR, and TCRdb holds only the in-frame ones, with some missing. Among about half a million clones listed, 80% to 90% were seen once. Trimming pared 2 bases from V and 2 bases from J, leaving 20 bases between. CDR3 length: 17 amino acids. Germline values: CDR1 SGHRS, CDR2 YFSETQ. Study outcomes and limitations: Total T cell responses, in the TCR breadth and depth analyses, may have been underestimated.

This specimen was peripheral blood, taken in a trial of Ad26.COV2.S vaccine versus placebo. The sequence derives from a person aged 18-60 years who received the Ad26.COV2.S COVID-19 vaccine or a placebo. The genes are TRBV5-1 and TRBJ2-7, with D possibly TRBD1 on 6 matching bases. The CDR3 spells CASSFSRGVVYPYEQYF. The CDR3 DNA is TGCGCCAGCAGCTTTTCCAGGGGAGTAGTTTACCCCTACGAGCAGTACTTC.